A selection of T cell receptor beta chains follows, all from one sample in a study of cytomegalovirus exposure and HLA in healthy donors. The method was immunoSEQ multiplex PCR; TCRdb's version includes in-frame clones alone and lacks a portion of them. The sample carries about 140,000 clones, about 82% recorded once. The sample comprised PBMCs. These TCRs come from a male donor in good health and CMV-seronegative. Each CDR3 is given with its conserved first and last residue. Each record gives: J gene, D gene, clone size, V gene, CDR3 protein, CDR3 DNA. D genes are given only for firm matches. The size entry is marked missing in some rows and otherwise reads once, few, many or a size class.

J: TRBJ1-6; D: .; size: .; V: TRBV18; CDR3: CASSLGGSSYNSPLHF; DNA: TGTGCCAGCTCACTAGGTGGGAGCTCCTATAATTCACCCCTCCACTTT
J: TRBJ2-7; D: .; size: once; V: TRBV19; CDR3: CASSIAGNYEQYF; DNA: TGTGCCAGTAGTATAGCGGGGAACTACGAGCAGTACTTC
J: TRBJ2-7; D: .; size: .; V: TRBV9; CDR3: CASSVAGEAYEQYF; DNA: TGTGCCAGCAGCGTAGCGGGGGAGGCCTACGAGCAGTACTTC
J: TRBJ1-2; D: TRBD1; size: .; V: TRBV19; CDR3: CASSTIRSTGQGNYGYTF; DNA: TGTGCCAGTAGTACGATACGGTCGACGGGACAGGGGAACTATGGCTACACCTTC
J: TRBJ2-3; D: TRBD1; size: .; V: TRBV7-6; CDR3: CASSLPGQGTTQYF; DNA: TGTGCCAGCAGCTTACCGGGACAGGGGACAACGCAGTATTTT
J: TRBJ1-1; D: .; size: .; V: TRBV7-9; CDR3: CSSSPWTSEAFF; DNA: TGTTCCAGCAGCCCCTGGACATCTGAAGCTTTCTTT
J: TRBJ1-2; D: .; size: .; V: TRBV6-5; CDR3: CASSYDGQLTNYGYTF; DNA: TGTGCCAGCAGTTACGATGGACAGCTAACTAACTATGGCTACACCTTC
J: TRBJ1-2; D: .; size: .; V: TRBV12-5; CDR3: CASGPQGFLGYTF; DNA: TGTGCTAGTGGTCCACAGGGATTTTTAGGCTACACCTTC
J: TRBJ2-3; D: .; size: .; V: TRBV10-3; CDR3: CASARLGGSTDTQYF; DNA: TGTGCCAGCGCCAGACTCGGGGGTTCCACAGATACGCAGTATTTT
J: TRBJ2-3; D: TRBD1; size: .; V: TRBV2; CDR3: CASSGQGKDTQYF; DNA: TGTGCCAGCAGTGGACAGGGGAAAGATACGCAGTATTTT
J: TRBJ1-4; D: .; size: few; V: TRBV28; CDR3: CASLGGRKLFF; DNA: TGTGCCAGCCTGGGGGGGCGAAAACTGTTTTTT
J: TRBJ1-2; D: .; size: .; V: TRBV29-1; CDR3: CSVEGGGPGTF; DNA: TGCAGCGTTGAAGGCGGGGGGCCAGGGACCTTC
J: TRBJ2-7; D: TRBD2; size: .; V: TRBV28; CDR3: CASSLLSSGTSYYYEQYF; DNA: TGTGCCAGCAGTTTATTAAGCTCCGGGACTAGCTACTACTACGAGCAGTACTTC
J: TRBJ1-2; D: TRBD1; size: few; V: TRBV5-5; CDR3: CASSFWQGDYGYTF; DNA: TGTGCCAGCAGCTTCTGGCAGGGGGACTATGGCTACACCTTC
J: TRBJ1-2; D: .; size: .; V: TRBV6-5; CDR3: CASSPGIPRGYTF; DNA: TGTGCCAGCAGTCCGGGGATCCCACGGGGCTACACCTTC
J: TRBJ1-6; D: .; size: .; V: TRBV5-6; CDR3: CASSLRGKGWSPLHF; DNA: TGTGCCAGCAGCTTGAGGGGGAAGGGTTGGTCACCCCTCCACTTT
J: TRBJ2-7; D: TRBD1; size: .; V: TRBV5-1; CDR3: CASSLHPGQGVEQYF; DNA: TGCGCCAGCAGCTTGCACCCCGGACAGGGGGTCGAGCAGTACTTC
J: TRBJ1-6; D: .; size: few; V: TRBV19; CDR3: CASSMGSNSPLHF; DNA: TGTGCCAGTAGTATGGGCAGTAATTCACCCCTCCACTTT
J: TRBJ2-1; D: TRBD1; size: few; V: TRBV7-9; CDR3: CASSPGQTDYNEQFF; DNA: TGTGCCAGCAGCCCGGGACAGACTGACTACAATGAGCAGTTCTTC
J: TRBJ2-7; D: .; size: .; V: TRBV27; CDR3: CASSYGGYEQYF; DNA: TGTGCCAGCAGTTACGGGGGATACGAGCAGTACTTC
J: TRBJ2-4; D: .; size: .; V: TRBV5-1; CDR3: CASSTWAGNIQYF; DNA: TGCGCCAGCAGCACCTGGGCGGGAAACATTCAGTACTTC
J: TRBJ1-3; D: .; size: .; V: TRBV18; CDR3: CASYGSGGNTIYF; DNA: TGTGCCAGCTACGGGTCTGGAGGAAACACCATATATTTT
J: TRBJ1-1; D: TRBD1; size: .; V: TRBV6-4; CDR3: CASSSMTGRSANTEAFF; DNA: TGTGCCAGCAGTTCAATGACAGGGAGGAGTGCGAACACTGAAGCTTTCTTT
J: TRBJ2-3; D: .; size: .; V: TRBV7-2; CDR3: CASSFGAGPTDTQYF; DNA: TGTGCCAGCAGCTTTGGTGCGGGACCGACAGATACGCAGTATTTT
J: TRBJ1-2; D: .; size: .; V: TRBV30; CDR3: CAWTNGNVGYGYTF; DNA: TGTGCCTGGACCAACGGGAACGTCGGCTATGGCTACACCTTC
J: TRBJ1-4; D: .; size: few; V: TRBV7-3; CDR3: CASSLAPNEKLFF; DNA: TGTGCCAGCAGCCTAGCGCCTAATGAAAAACTGTTTTTT
J: TRBJ2-1; D: TRBD2; size: .; V: TRBV19; CDR3: CASSLPGLSNNEQFF; DNA: TGTGCCAGTAGTCTCCCGGGACTATCGAACAATGAGCAGTTCTTC
J: TRBJ1-1; D: TRBD1; size: .; V: TRBV7-2; CDR3: CASSHKGTGMNTEAFF; DNA: TGTGCCAGCAGTCACAAAGGGACAGGGATGAACACTGAAGCTTTCTTT
J: TRBJ1-4; D: TRBD1; size: once; V: TRBV4-3; CDR3: CASSQELQQGAEEKLFF; DNA: TGCGCCAGCAGCCAAGAACTTCAACAGGGGGCGGAAGAAAAACTGTTTTTT
J: TRBJ1-6; D: .; size: .; V: TRBV5-6; CDR3: CATPDRRMRISPLHF; DNA: TGTGCCACCCCGGACAGAAGAATGAGGATTTCACCCCTCCACTTT
J: TRBJ1-2; D: TRBD1; size: .; V: TRBV4-3; CDR3: CASSSGQANYGYTF; DNA: TGCGCCAGCAGCTCGGGACAGGCGAACTATGGCTACACCTTC
J: TRBJ1-5; D: .; size: .; V: TRBV6-1; CDR3: CASSLKQVQPQHF; DNA: TGTGCCAGCAGTTTAAAACAGGTTCAGCCCCAGCATTTT
J: TRBJ1-2; D: TRBD1; size: few; V: TRBV5-1; CDR3: CASSPPGQGGYGYTF; DNA: TGCGCCAGCAGCCCGCCCGGACAGGGGGGCTATGGCTACACCTTC
J: TRBJ1-1; D: .; size: .; V: TRBV27; CDR3: CASSLWSGNTEAFF; DNA: TGTGCCAGCAGTTTATGGAGTGGGAACACTGAAGCTTTCTTT
J: TRBJ1-2; D: .; size: .; V: TRBV30; CDR3: CAWSVQAQGSNYGYTF; DNA: TGTGCCTGGAGTGTACAAGCGCAGGGCTCAAACTATGGCTACACCTTC
J: TRBJ1-5; D: TRBD1; size: .; V: TRBV5-8; CDR3: CASIPGTEAYSNQPQHF; DNA: TGTGCCAGCATCCCCGGGACAGAGGCCTATAGCAATCAGCCCCAGCATTTT
J: TRBJ1-3; D: .; size: .; V: TRBV13; CDR3: CASSFKTGLGNTIYF; DNA: TGTGCCAGCAGCTTTAAAACAGGGTTAGGAAACACCATATATTTT
J: TRBJ2-7; D: .; size: once; V: TRBV7-9; CDR3: CSSSLVGASYEQYF; DNA: TGTTCCAGCAGCTTAGTAGGGGCGTCCTACGAGCAGTACTTC
J: TRBJ2-1; D: TRBD1; size: .; V: TRBV5-5; CDR3: CASSFGQGDLNEQFF; DNA: TGTGCCAGCAGCTTCGGGCAGGGGGACCTTAATGAGCAGTTCTTC
J: TRBJ2-5; D: .; size: .; V: TRBV28; CDR3: CASSLRSAAAVGGQHEETQYF; DNA: TGTGCCAGCAGTTTAAGGTCGGCCGCCGCTGTAGGAGGACAGCATGAAGAGACCCAGTACTTC
J: TRBJ1-1; D: .; size: .; V: TRBV19; CDR3: CASGPGGKEAFF; DNA: TGTGCCAGTGGACCGGGGGGCAAAGAAGCTTTCTTT
J: TRBJ1-1; D: .; size: .; V: TRBV7-9; CDR3: CASSFGQPNTEAFF; DNA: TGTGCCAGCAGCTTCGGACAGCCGAACACTGAAGCTTTCTTT
J: TRBJ2-2; D: .; size: .; V: TRBV19; CDR3: CASSIRGNTGELFF; DNA: TGTGCCAGTAGTATAAGAGGGAACACCGGGGAGCTGTTTTTT
J: TRBJ2-7; D: TRBD1; size: few; V: TRBV6-5; CDR3: CASRDRGPDEQYF; DNA: TGTGCCAGCCGGGACAGGGGTCCCGACGAGCAGTACTTC
J: TRBJ1-5; D: .; size: .; V: TRBV27; CDR3: CASSFDRFLGPQHF; DNA: TGTGCCAGCAGTTTTGACAGGTTTTTGGGGCCCCAGCATTTT
J: TRBJ2-7; D: TRBD1; size: .; V: TRBV13; CDR3: CASSSTGQSVDEQYF; DNA: TGTGCCAGCAGCTCGACGGGACAGAGTGTCGACGAGCAGTACTTC
J: TRBJ2-2; D: TRBD2; size: few; V: TRBV4-1; CDR3: CASSLPTGLAGVGSLFGELFF; DNA: TGCGCCAGCAGCCTTCCCACGGGACTAGCGGGAGTAGGGTCCCTTTTCGGGGAGCTGTTTTTT
J: TRBJ2-2; D: .; size: .; V: TRBV5-6; CDR3: CASSYRLGNTGELFF; DNA: TGTGCCAGCAGCTATAGACTGGGGAACACCGGGGAGCTGTTTTTT
J: TRBJ1-1; D: .; size: .; V: TRBV7-2; CDR3: CASSLGRNTEAFF; DNA: TGTGCCAGCAGCTTGGGGCGGAACACTGAAGCTTTCTTT
J: TRBJ1-1; D: .; size: .; V: TRBV6-6; CDR3: CASSYSMNTEAFF; DNA: TGTGCCAGCAGTTACTCCATGAACACTGAAGCTTTCTTT
J: TRBJ2-1; D: TRBD2; size: .; V: TRBV18; CDR3: CASSGSSGGYNEQFF; DNA: TGTGCCAGCTCAGGTTCTAGCGGGGGCTACAATGAGCAGTTCTTC
J: TRBJ2-7; D: .; size: .; V: TRBV11-2; CDR3: CASSAVRDTPYEQYF; DNA: TGTGCCAGCAGCGCAGTCCGGGACACACCCTACGAGCAGTACTTC
J: TRBJ1-2; D: TRBD1; size: once; V: TRBV30; CDR3: CAWSQGALCGYTF; DNA: TGTGCCTGGAGTCAGGGGGCCTTGTGTGGCTACACCTTC
J: TRBJ2-5; D: TRBD2; size: .; V: TRBV11-1; CDR3: CASSPTSGAPQETQYF; DNA: TGTGCCAGCAGCCCCACTAGCGGGGCCCCTCAAGAGACCCAGTACTTC
J: TRBJ1-5; D: TRBD1; size: .; V: TRBV23-1; CDR3: CASSLTGQPTDSNQPQHF; DNA: TGCGCCAGCAGTCTCACGGGACAGCCAACGGATAGCAATCAGCCCCAGCATTTT
J: TRBJ1-5; D: TRBD1; size: .; V: TRBV7-9; CDR3: CASSLGQGSNQPQHF; DNA: TGTGCCAGCAGCCTAGGACAGGGTAGCAATCAGCCCCAGCATTTT
J: TRBJ1-6; D: .; size: .; V: TRBV19; CDR3: CASSPTGSGSPLHF; DNA: TGTGCCAGTTCCCCCACAGGGTCGGGTTCACCCCTCCACTTT
J: TRBJ2-7; D: TRBD1; size: .; V: TRBV5-4; CDR3: CASSRDSDSDEQYF; DNA: TGTGCCAGCAGCCGGGACAGTGACAGCGACGAGCAGTACTTC